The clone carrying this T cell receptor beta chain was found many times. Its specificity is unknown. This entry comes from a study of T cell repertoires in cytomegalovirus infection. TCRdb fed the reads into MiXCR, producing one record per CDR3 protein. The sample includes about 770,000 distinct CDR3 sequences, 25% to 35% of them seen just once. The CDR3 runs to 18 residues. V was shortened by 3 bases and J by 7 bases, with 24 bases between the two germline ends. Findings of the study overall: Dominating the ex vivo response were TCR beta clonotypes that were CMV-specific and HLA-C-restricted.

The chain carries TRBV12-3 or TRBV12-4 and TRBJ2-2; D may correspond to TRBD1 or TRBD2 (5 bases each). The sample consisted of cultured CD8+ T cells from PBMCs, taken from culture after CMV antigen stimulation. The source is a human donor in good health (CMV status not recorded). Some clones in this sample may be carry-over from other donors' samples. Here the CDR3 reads CASSFGLGREMWGGELFF. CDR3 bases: TGTGCCAGCAGTTTCGGTCTCGGCAGGGAGATGTGGGGCGGGGAGCTGTTTTTT.